These 5 T cell receptor beta chains share one sample of origin, sequenced in a study of T cell repertoires and HLA-DP antigens. Measured with immunoSEQ multiplex PCR; TCRdb has only the in-frame clones, and not every one. Of approximately 89,000 clones listed, approximately 86% are singletons. These receptors are not linked to any known antigen. Sequenced: CD4+ T cells from PBMCs. The receptor source for this set is a man between 45 and 60 years old in good health and CMV-seronegative.

This clone is deemed medium-sized. This chain links TRBV19 with TRBJ1-3; D not resolved. The length of the CDR3 is 13 residues. The V end was cut by 6 bases, the J end by 3 bases, with 9 bases between. Germline V gene lookup returns CDR1 LNHDA and CDR2 SQIVND (reference sequence). CDR3 in amino acids: CASSERFGNTIYF. The CDR3 DNA sequence: TGTGCCAGTAGCGAAAGGTTTGGAAACACCATATATTTT.

The chain employs TRBV27 and TRBJ2-1, with 15 positions matching TRBD2. CDR1 is MNHEY, CDR2 SMNVEV, per germline (reference sequence). Unmatched junction bases numbered 4, after V lost 5 bases and J lost 2 bases. This CDR3 contains 17 residues. CDR3 coding DNA: TGTGCCAGCAGTCTACGGACTAGCGGGGGGGCCTACAATGAGCAGTTCTTC. Translated: CASSLRTSGGAYNEQFF.

The V and J genes are TRBV2 and TRBJ2-7, with 8 positions matching TRBD1. The trim removed 4 bases at V and 1 base at J, leaving 3 bases unmatched. Per the germline V gene, CDR1 is SNHLY and CDR2 is FYNNEI. The CDR3 extends over 14 amino acids. The CDR3 sequence: CASSAGGFSYEQYF. For the CDR3, the DNA is TGTGCCAGCAGTGCAGGGGGCTTTTCCTACGAGCAGTACTTC.

This rearrangement joins TRBV7-9 to TRBJ2-3; 11 bases align to TRBD2. The J segment lost 6 bases and the V segment lost 5 bases, leaving 7 bases of the junction unmatched. CDR1 is SEHNR and CDR2 is FQNEAQ in the germline V gene (reference sequence). The CDR3 is 15 amino acids. CDR3 sequence (DNA): TGTGCCAGCAGCATCCTAGCGGGAGGCGCTGATACGCAGTATTTT. It yields the protein CASSILAGGADTQYF.

This chain uses TRBV7-2 with TRBJ2-5, with TRBD1 identical over 10 bases. CDR3 length equals 16 residues. Germline V gene lookup returns CDR1 SGHTA and CDR2 FQGNSA. V was clipped by 5 bases and J by 5 bases; unmatched bases: 11. The CDR3: CASSRRTGTGVETQYF. CDR3 in DNA: TGTGCCAGCAGCCGCCGCACCGGGACAGGGGTGGAGACCCAGTACTTC.